This T cell receptor beta chain is drawn from a study of blood T cell repertoires in COVID-19. The germline V gene encodes CDR1 LNHDA and CDR2 SQIVND (reference sequence). V lost 3 bases and J 8 bases, leaving 10 bases between the germline ends. CDR3 length: 13 amino acids. Some clones are missing from TCRdb's copy, which holds only in-frame ones; the method was immunoSEQ multiplex PCR. The sample contains 250,000 to 300,000 clones, about 73% of which appear only once. The TCR was taken from a woman of 80 years or more with acute or convalescent COVID-19. Sequenced input: peripheral blood. The rearrangement links TRBV19 to TRBJ1-4, with D uncertain. CDR3 sequence (DNA): TGTGCCAGTAGTATCGGAGCGCGAGAAAAACTGTTTTTT. Translating it yields CASSIGAREKLFF.